This T cell receptor beta chain was sequenced for a study of blood T cell repertoires in COVID-19. Study as a whole: Samples representing acute and convalescent COVID-19 were sourced from the United States, Italy and Spain.

This CDR3 is 15 amino acids long. The V gene lost 4 bases and the J gene lost 0 bases, with 12 bases spanning the gap. CDR1 and CDR2 (germline): LNHDA, SQIVND (reference sequence). Per the original methods: Estimated nucleated cell counts came from reference gene primer amplification. Here immunoSEQ multiplex PCR was the method, and the copy in TCRdb shows in-frame clones only, minus some. The DNA gave D and trimming, while V, J and clone size come from that table. The sample lists a few hundred thousand clones; around 84% were seen once. Seattle cases were enrolled at active infection and followed longitudinally.

Material for sequencing was peripheral blood. The gene calls are TRBV19 and TRBJ2-5; tentatively, D is TRBD1 (5 bases). This sequence originates from a woman aged 60-75 years with COVID-19, enrolled during active disease. The CDR3 reads CASSTFDSYQETQYF. CDR3 in DNA: TGTGCCAGTAGTACTTTCGACAGTTACCAAGAGACCCAGTACTTC.